Each of the 9 T cell receptor beta chains below was sequenced from the same sample in a study of cytomegalovirus exposure and HLA in healthy donors. With 60 Vbeta and 13 Jbeta primers, the PCR was carried out. The table came from immunoSEQ multiplex PCR; TCRdb's copy has only in-frame clones and leaves some out. The sample comprises over 150,000 clones, 80% of which are singletons, and roughly 13% rests with the top ten. Sequenced: PBMCs. The receptors stem from a man aged 30-40 years in good health and CMV-seropositive.

The chain recombines TRBV29-1 with TRBJ2-7; 10 bases match TRBD1. CDR3 length: 13 amino acids. V was clipped by 3 bases and J by 5 bases; unmatched bases: 4. CDR1 and CDR2 from the germline V gene are SQVTM and ANQGSEA. CDR3 sequence (DNA): TGCAGCGTTGATGTGACAGGGGGCAACGAGCAGTACTTC. Translated: CSVDVTGGNEQYF.

This clone turned up a few times. DNA of the CDR3: TGCGCCAGCAGTTCGGGAGGGCGGGACACCGGGGAGCTGTTTTTT. Amino acids: CASSSGGRDTGELFF. V gene TRBV5-1 combines with J gene TRBJ2-2; 8 nucleotides line up with TRBD2. Trimming cost V 5 bases and J 3 bases; bases outside gene matches: 6. Germline CDR1 reads SGHRS; CDR2 reads YFSETQ. This CDR3 region has 15 residues.

The V call is TRBV2, the J call TRBJ1-1, with 7 nucleotides matching TRBD1. From germline, CDR1 is SNHLY and CDR2 FYNNEI. This CDR3 comprises 13 residues. The ends lost 6 bases at V and 1 base at J; junction bases unmatched: 2. The CDR3 reads CASRGQQNTEAFF. As DNA, the CDR3 is TGTGCCAGCAGGGGACAGCAGAACACTGAAGCTTTCTTT.

V and J are TRBV7-2 and TRBJ1-5; D unclear. Trimming left V 5 bases short and J 7 bases short, with 15 bases between. The CDR3 totals 14 residues. CDR1 is SGHTA, CDR2 FQGNSA, per germline. The CDR3 is CASSHGRALQPQHF. The CDR3, as DNA: TGTGCCAGCAGCCATGGGAGGGCACTCCAGCCCCAGCATTTT.

The chain links TRBV7-8 to TRBJ2-6; 9 bases line up with TRBD1. V gave up 6 bases and J gave up 0 bases; unmatched junction bases: 6. The CDR3 runs 17 residues. Looked up from germline, CDR1 is SGHVS and CDR2 is FQNEAQ. The CDR3 coding sequence is TGTGCCAGCAGACGGGGACAGGGATTCTCTGGGGCCAACGTCCTGACTTTC. This encodes CASRRGQGFSGANVLTF.

The rearrangement links TRBV11-1 to TRBJ2-5; 9 bases agree with TRBD2. The end of the DNA aligns better with TRBJ2-7, so the J call may be wrong. The length of the CDR3 is 15 residues. Germline CDR1 and CDR2: SGHAT and FQDESV (reference sequence). The CDR3 is CASSSTSGRTYEQYF. CDR3 nucleotides: TGTGCCAGCAGCTCGACTAGCGGACGAACCTACGAGCAGTACTTC.

The genes are TRBV28 and TRBJ1-1; 7 nucleotides align to TRBD1. This CDR3 is 16 amino acids long. Germline V gives CDR1 MDHEN, CDR2 SYDVKM. V shed 3 bases, J shed 3 bases, and the junction held 10 bases outside the gene matches. CDR3 loop: CASSFLRNRGDTEAFF. CDR3 DNA: TGTGCCAGCAGTTTTCTCCGTAACAGGGGAGACACTGAAGCTTTCTTT.

This clone was picked up a small number of times. V gene TRBV5-6 combines with J gene TRBJ2-7; 9 nucleotides agree with TRBD2. Looked up from germline, CDR1 is SGHDT and CDR2 is YYEEEE. Trimming cost V 7 bases and J 1 base; bases outside gene matches: 9. The CDR3 sequence is 15 residues long. The CDR3 protein is CASLGIAGVSYEQYF. CDR3 DNA: TGTGCCAGCCTCGGGATAGCGGGAGTATCCTACGAGCAGTACTTC.

V is TRBV2 and J is TRBJ2-1; TRBD1 matches at 9 bases. In germline, CDR1 is SNHLY, CDR2 FYNNEI. CDR3 length: 14 residues. After removal of 5 bases from V and 7 bases from J, the junction contained 6 bases not matched to a gene. This CDR3 is CASSPRTGVNEQFF. CDR3 nucleotides: TGTGCCAGCAGTCCTAGGACAGGGGTGAATGAGCAGTTCTTC.